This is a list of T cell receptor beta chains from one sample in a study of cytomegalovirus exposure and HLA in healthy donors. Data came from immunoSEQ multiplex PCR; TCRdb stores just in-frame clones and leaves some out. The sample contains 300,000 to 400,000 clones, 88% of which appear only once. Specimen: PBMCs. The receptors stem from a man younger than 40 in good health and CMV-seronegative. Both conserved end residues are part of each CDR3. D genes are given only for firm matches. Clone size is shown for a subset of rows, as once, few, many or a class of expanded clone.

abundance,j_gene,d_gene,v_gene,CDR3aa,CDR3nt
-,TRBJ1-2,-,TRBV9,CASSVHRESQDYGYTF,TGTGCCAGCAGCGTTCACCGTGAATCCCAGGACTATGGCTACACCTTC
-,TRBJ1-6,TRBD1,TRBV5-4,CASSANPGGSPLHF,TGTGCCAGCAGCGCCAACCCAGGGGGGTCACCCCTCCACTTT
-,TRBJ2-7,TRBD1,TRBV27,CASSKIRGPYEQYF,TGTGCCAGCAGTAAAATCAGGGGGCCCTACGAGCAGTACTTC
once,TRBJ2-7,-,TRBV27,CASSLSVEGRQYF,TGTGCCAGCAGTTTATCCGTCGAGGGCAGGCAGTACTTC
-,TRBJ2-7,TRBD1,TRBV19,CASSRDRSSYEQYF,TGTGCCAGTAGTCGGGACAGGAGCTCCTACGAGCAGTACTTC
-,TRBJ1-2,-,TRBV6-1,CASSESGKGGYTF,TGTGCCAGCAGTGAATCGGGGAAAGGTGGCTACACCTTC
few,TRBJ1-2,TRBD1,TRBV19,CASNLGQGNDGYTF,TGTGCCAGTAATCTGGGACAGGGAAACGATGGCTACACCTTC
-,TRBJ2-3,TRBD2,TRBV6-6,CASSSGGGTQYF,TGTGCCAGCAGTTCCGGGGGGGGTACGCAGTATTTT
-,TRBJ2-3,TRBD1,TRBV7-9,CASSTQGALGTQYF,TGTGCCAGCAGCACACAGGGGGCGCTGGGTACGCAGTATTTT
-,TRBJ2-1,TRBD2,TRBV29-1,CSSSGGAYNEQFF,TGCAGCAGTAGCGGGGGGGCCTACAATGAGCAGTTCTTC
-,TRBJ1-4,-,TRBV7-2,CASSLGPGGEKLFF,TGTGCCAGCAGCTTAGGACCGGGAGGTGAAAAACTGTTTTTT
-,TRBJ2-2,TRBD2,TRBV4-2,CASSRSTSGVNTGELFF,TGTGCCAGCAGCCGGTCAACTAGCGGGGTTAACACCGGGGAGCTGTTTTTT
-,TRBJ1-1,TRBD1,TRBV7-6,CASTLRWAPDYRGLMNTEAFF,TGTGCCAGCACTTTAAGATGGGCGCCCGACTACAGGGGGCTAATGAACACTGAAGCTTTCTTT
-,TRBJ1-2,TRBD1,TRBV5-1,CASSFDRGSNYGYTF,TGCGCCAGCAGCTTCGACAGGGGGAGTAACTATGGCTACACCTTC
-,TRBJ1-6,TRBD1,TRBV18,CASSAPTGVEMRPLHF,TGTGCCAGCTCAGCACCCACAGGGGTCGAGATGAGGCCCCTCCACTTT
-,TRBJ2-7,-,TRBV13,CASSSDRLHEQYF,TGTGCCAGCAGCTCTGACAGGCTTCACGAGCAGTACTTC
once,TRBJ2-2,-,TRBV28,CASTLPSGRDYTGELFF,TGTGCCAGCACCCTTCCCTCCGGTCGGGACTACACCGGGGAGCTGTTTTTT
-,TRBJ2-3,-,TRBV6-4,CASSRTVSTDTQYF,TGTGCCAGCAGCCGGACAGTCAGCACAGATACGCAGTATTTT
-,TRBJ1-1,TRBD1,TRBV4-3,CASSQVWTGEDEAFF,TGCGCCAGCAGCCAAGTTTGGACAGGGGAGGATGAAGCTTTCTTT
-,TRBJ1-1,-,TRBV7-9,CASSTPTANTEAFF,TGTGCCAGCAGCACGCCGACAGCGAACACTGAAGCTTTCTTT